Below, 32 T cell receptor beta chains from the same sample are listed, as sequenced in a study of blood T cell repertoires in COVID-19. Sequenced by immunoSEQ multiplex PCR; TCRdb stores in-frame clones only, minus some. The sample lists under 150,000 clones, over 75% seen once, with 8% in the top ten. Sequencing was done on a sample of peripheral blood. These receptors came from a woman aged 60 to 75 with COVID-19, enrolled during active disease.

CDR3 DNA sequence: TGTGCCAGCAGCCCCGGGACAGCCTCAGGCCTTTATAATGAAAAACTGTTTTTT. Amino acid sequence: CASSPGTASGLYNEKLFF. The rearrangement joins TRBV9 to TRBJ1-4; 7 bases are shared with TRBD1. The CDR3 contains 18 residues. In germline, CDR1 is SGDLS, CDR2 YYNGEE. V lost 4 bases to trimming and J lost 4 bases; unmatched junction nucleotides: 16. The entire variable domain, with the rest obtained from reference TRBV9 and TRBJ1-4, is as follows: DSGVTQTPKHLITATGQRVTLRCSPRSGDLSVYWYQQSLDQGLQFLIQYYNGEERAKGNILERFSAQQFPDLHSELNLSSLELGDSALYFCASSPGTASGLYNEKLFFGSGTQLSVL.

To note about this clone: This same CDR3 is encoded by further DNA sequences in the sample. The CDR3 is CSASSGNTEAFF. CDR3 DNA: TGCAGTGCTAGTTCGGGGAACACTGAAGCTTTCTTT. V gene TRBV20-1 combines with J gene TRBJ1-1; D is ambiguous. This CDR3 has 12 amino acids. Germline V gives CDR1 DFQATT, CDR2 SNEGSKA (reference sequence). V lost 3 bases to trimming and J lost 1 base, with 6 bases between them.

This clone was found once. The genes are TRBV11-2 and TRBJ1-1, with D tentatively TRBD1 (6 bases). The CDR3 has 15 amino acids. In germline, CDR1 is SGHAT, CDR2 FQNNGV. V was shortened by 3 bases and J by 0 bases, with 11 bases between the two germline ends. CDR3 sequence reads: CASSFRQALNTEAFF. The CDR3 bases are TGTGCCAGCAGCTTTCGACAGGCCCTGAACACTGAAGCTTTCTTT. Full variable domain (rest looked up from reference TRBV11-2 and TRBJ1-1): EAGVAQSPRYKIIEKRQSVAFWCNPISGHATLYWYQQILGQGPKLLIQFQNNGVVDDSQLPKDRFSAERLKGVDSTLKIQPAKLEDSAVYLCASSFRQALNTEAFFGQGTRLTVV.

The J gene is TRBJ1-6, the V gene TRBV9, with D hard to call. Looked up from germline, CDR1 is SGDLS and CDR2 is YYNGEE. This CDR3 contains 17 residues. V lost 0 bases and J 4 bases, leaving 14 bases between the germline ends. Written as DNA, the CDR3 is TGTGCCAGCAGCGTAGGACTTATATCGAGATATAATTCACCCCTCCACTTT. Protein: CASSVGLISRYNSPLHF.

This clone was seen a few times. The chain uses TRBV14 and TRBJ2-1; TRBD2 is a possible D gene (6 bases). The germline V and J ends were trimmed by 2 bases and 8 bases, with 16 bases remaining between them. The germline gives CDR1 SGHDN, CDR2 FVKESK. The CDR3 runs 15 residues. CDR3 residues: CASSQRAGRRDEQFF. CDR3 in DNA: TGTGCCAGCAGCCAAAGGGCAGGGAGGAGGGATGAGCAGTTCTTC.

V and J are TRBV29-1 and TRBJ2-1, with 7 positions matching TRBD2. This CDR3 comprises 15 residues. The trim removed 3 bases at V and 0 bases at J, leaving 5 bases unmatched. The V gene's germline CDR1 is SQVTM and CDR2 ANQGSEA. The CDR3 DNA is TGCAGCGTTGACGGCGGGGAGGGCTCCTACAATGAGCAGTTCTTC. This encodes CSVDGGEGSYNEQFF.

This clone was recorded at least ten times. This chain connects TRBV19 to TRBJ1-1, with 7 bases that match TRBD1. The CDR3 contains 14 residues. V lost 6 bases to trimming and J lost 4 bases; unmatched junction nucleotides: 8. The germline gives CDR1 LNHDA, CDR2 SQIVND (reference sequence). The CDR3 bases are TGTGCCAGTAGCCGGAACAGGGGCAGCACTGAAGCTTTCTTT. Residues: CASSRNRGSTEAFF.

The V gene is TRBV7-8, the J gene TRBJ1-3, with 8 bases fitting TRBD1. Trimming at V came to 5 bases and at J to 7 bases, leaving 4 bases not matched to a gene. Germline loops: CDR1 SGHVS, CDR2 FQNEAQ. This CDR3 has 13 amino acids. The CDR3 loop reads CASSAQGGNTIYF. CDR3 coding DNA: TGTGCCAGCAGCGCACAGGGGGGGAACACCATATATTTT.

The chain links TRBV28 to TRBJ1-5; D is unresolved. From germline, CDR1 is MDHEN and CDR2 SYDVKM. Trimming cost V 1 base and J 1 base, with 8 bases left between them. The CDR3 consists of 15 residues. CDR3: CASSLYRGSNQPQHF. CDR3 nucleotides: TGTGCCAGCAGTTTATATCGAGGAAGCAATCAGCCCCAGCATTTT.

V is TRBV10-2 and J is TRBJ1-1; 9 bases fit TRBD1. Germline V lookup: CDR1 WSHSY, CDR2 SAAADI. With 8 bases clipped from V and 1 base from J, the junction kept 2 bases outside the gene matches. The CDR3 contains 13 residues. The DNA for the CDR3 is TGCGCCAGCGGACAGGGGCGGAACACTGAAGCTTTCTTT. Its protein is CASGQGRNTEAFF.

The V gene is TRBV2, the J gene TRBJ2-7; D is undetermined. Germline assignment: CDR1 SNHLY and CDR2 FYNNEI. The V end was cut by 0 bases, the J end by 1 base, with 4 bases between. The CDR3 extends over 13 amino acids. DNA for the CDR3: TGTGCCAGCAGTGAAGCCCCTTCCTACGAGCAGTACTTC. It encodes CASSEAPSYEQYF.

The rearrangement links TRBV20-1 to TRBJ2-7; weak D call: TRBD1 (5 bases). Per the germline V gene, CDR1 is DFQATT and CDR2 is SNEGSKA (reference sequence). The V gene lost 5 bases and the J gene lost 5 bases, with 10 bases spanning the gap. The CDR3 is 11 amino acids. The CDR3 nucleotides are TGCAGTGCTCCAGGGATCAACGAGCAGTACTTC. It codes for CSAPGINEQYF.

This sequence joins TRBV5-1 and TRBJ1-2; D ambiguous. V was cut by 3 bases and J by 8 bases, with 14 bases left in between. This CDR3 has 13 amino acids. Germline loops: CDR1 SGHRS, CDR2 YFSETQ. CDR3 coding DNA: TGCGCCAGCAGCTACCCCTCCGTGGGCGGCTACACCTTC. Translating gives CASSYPSVGGYTF.

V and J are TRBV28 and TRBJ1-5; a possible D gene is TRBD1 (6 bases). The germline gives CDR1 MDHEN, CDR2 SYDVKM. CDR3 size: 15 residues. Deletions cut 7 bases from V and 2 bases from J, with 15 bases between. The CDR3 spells CASTFLQGGNQPQHF. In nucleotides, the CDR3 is TGTGCCAGCACTTTTTTACAGGGCGGCAATCAGCCCCAGCATTTT.

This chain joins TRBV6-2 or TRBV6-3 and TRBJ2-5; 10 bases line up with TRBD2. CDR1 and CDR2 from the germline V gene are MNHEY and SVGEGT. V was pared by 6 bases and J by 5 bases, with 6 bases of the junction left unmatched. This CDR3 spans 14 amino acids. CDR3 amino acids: CASSPGLAIETQYF. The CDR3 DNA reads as TGTGCCAGCAGCCCGGGACTAGCGATTGAGACCCAGTACTTC.

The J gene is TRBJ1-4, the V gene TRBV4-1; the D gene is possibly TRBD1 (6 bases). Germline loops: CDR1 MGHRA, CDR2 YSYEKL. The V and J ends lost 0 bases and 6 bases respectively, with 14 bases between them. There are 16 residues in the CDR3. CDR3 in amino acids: CASSQEVGQGYEKLFF. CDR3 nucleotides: TGCGCCAGCAGCCAAGAGGTCGGGCAGGGGTATGAAAAACTGTTTTTT.

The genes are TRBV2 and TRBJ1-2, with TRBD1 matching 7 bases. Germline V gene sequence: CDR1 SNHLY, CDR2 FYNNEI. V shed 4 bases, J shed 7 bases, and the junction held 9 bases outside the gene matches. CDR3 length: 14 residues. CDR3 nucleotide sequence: TGTGCCAGCAGTGCAGCCCACAGGGGATCTGGCTACACCTTC. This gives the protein CASSAAHRGSGYTF.

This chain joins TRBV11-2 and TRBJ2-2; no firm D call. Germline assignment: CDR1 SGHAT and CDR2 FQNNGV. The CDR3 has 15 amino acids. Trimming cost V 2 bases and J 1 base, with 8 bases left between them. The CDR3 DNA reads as TGTGCCAGCAGCTTAATAACAGAGAACACCGGGGAGCTGTTTTTT. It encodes CASSLITENTGELFF.

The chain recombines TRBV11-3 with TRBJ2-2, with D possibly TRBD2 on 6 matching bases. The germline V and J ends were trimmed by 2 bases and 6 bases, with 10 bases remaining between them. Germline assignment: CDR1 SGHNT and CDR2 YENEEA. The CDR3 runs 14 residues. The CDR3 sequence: CASSLWGDAGELFF. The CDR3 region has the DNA TGTGCCAGCAGCTTATGGGGGGACGCCGGGGAGCTGTTTTTT.

CDR3: CASSRGGQGLGNTIYF. CDR3 DNA sequence: TGCGCCAGCAGTCGGGGGGGACAGGGATTAGGAAACACCATATATTTT. J is TRBJ1-3 and V is TRBV23-1; 9 positions match TRBD1. TRBV23-1 is identified as an open reading frame with a role that is uncertain. CDR3 size: 16 residues. Trimming at V came to 4 bases and at J to 4 bases, leaving 8 bases not matched to a gene.

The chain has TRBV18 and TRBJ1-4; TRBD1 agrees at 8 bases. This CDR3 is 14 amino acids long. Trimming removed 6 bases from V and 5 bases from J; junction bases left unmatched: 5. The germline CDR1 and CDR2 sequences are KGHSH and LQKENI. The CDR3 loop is CASSTGASNEKLFF. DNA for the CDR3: TGTGCCAGCTCGACAGGGGCCTCCAATGAAAAACTGTTTTTT.

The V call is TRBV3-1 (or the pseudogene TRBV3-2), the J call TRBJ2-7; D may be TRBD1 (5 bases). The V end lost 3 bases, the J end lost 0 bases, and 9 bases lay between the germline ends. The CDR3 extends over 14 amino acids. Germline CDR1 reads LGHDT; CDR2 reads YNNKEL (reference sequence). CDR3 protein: CASSQGRSSYEQYF. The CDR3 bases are TGTGCCAGCAGCCAGGGGCGGAGCTCCTACGAGCAGTACTTC.

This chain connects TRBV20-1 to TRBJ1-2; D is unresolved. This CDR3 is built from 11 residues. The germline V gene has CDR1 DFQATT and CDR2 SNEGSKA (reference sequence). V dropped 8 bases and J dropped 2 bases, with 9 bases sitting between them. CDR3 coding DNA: TGCAGTACAACACCAAACTATGGCTACACCTTC. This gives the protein CSTTPNYGYTF.

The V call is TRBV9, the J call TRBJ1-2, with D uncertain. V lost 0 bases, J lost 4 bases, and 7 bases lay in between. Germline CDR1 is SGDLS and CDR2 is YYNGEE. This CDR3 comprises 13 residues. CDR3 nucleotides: TGTGCCAGCAGCGTAGGAGAGTTCTATGGCTACACCTTC. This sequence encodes CASSVGEFYGYTF.

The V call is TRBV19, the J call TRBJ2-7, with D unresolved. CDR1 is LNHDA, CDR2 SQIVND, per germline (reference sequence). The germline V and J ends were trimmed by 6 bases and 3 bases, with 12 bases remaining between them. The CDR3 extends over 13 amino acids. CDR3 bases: TGTGCCAGTAGCTCTGACTCTGTCTACGAGCAGTACTTC. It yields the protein CASSSDSVYEQYF. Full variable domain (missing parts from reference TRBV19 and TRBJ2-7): DGGITQSPKYLFRKEGQNVTLSCEQNLNHDAMYWYRQDPGQGLRLIYYSQIVNDFQKGDIAEGYSVSREKKESFPLTVTSAQKNPTAFYLCASSSDSVYEQYFGPGTRLTVT.

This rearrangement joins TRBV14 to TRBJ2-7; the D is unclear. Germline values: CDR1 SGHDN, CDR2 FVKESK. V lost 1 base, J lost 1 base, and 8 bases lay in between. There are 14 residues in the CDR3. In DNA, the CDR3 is TGTGCCAGCAGCCAAGGGTACGGTTCCTACGAGCAGTACTTC. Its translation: CASSQGYGSYEQYF.

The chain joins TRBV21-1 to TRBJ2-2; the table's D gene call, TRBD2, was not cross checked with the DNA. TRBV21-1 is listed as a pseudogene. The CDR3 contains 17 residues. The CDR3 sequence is CASSKVGPPSGAGELFF. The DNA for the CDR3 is TGTGCCAGCAGCAAAGTGGGACCGCCGTCGGGGGCCGGGGAGCTGTTTTTT.

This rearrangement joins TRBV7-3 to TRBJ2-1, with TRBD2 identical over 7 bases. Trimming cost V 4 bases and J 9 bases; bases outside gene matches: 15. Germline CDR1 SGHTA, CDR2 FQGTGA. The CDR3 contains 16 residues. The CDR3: CASSSAERGLSPEQFF. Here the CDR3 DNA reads TGTGCCAGCAGCTCCGCCGAGCGGGGACTTTCGCCTGAGCAGTTCTTC.

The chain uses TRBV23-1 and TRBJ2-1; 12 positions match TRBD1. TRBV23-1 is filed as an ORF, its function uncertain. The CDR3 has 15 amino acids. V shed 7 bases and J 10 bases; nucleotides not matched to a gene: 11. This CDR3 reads CASTKTGQGAREQFF. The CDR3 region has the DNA TGCGCCAGCACGAAGACGGGACAGGGGGCCAGGGAGCAGTTCTTC.

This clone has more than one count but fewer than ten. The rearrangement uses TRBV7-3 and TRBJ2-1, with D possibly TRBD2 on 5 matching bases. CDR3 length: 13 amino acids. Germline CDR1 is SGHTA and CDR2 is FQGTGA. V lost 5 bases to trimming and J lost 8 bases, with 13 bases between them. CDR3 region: CASSNSGGYEQFF. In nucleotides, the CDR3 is TGTGCCAGCAGCAACAGCGGAGGTTATGAGCAGTTCTTC.

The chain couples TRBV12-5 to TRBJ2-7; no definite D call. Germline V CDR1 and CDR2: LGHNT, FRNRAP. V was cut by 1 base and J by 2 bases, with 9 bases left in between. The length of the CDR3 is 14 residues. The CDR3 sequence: CASGLGYPAYEQYF. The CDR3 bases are TGTGCTAGTGGTTTGGGCTACCCGGCCTACGAGCAGTACTTC.

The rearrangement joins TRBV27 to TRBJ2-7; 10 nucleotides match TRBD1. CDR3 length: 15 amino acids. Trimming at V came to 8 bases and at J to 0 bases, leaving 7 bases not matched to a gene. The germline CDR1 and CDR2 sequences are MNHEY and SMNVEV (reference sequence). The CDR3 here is CASLKRQGASYEQYF. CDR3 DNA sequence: TGTGCCAGCCTTAAACGACAGGGGGCCTCCTACGAGCAGTACTTC.